This T cell receptor beta chain was identified in a study of blood T cell repertoires in COVID-19. This CDR3 is built from 13 residues. V lost 5 bases and J 10 bases, leaving 14 bases between the germline ends. The repertoire was sequenced with immunoSEQ multiplex PCR; TCRdb's copy has only in-frame clones and lacks some. The repertoire holds 270,000 or so clones, with approximately 88% as singletons. This chain uses TRBV12-3 or TRBV12-4 with TRBJ1-4; D might be TRBD1 (5 bases). The clonotype was recovered from a woman aged 35 to 49 with acute COVID-19. The specimen sequenced was PBMCs or T cells enriched from blood (not recorded which). The CDR3 nucleotides are TGTGCCAGCAGTCCCTCTGGGGGGGGAAAACTGTTTTTT. The encoded protein is CASSPSGGGKLFF.